Listed below are T cell receptor beta chains from one sample, sequenced in a study of T-cell reconstitution after alpha-beta-depleted transplantation in children. MiXCR, applied by TCRdb to the PCR reads, yields one record per CDR3 protein. The sample lists nearly 400,000 distinct CDR3 sequences; approximately 20% were seen once. Specimen: PBMCs from the stem cell graft donor, collected from the stem cell graft. The receptors here all came from a human donor who donated a stem cell graft to a child with acute myeloid leukemia. Both conserved end residues are trimmed from each CDR3.

>TRBV6-5
ASSYASGIPGELF
>TRBV7-9
ASSTRPDRGYEQY
>TRBV29-1
SVEVPLGTILAGLGETQY
>TRBV4-1
ASSLTGTADHSPLH
>TRBV12-3/TRBV12-4
ASRDSFTYNEQF
>TRBV28
ASSFTPGLAGTKLHTDTQY
>TRBV5-5
ASSSRDSTDTQY
>TRBV12-5
ASGRTSGKDEQY
>TRBV5-4
ASTPDSNTEAF
>TRBV25-1
ASSESGGSSYNEQF
>TRBV28
ASRPSGMYEQY
>TRBV20-1
SARVAGRYEQY
>TRBV24-1
ATSDGHFKETQY
>TRBV5-1
ASSNRDRVYYEQY
>TRBV5-1
ASSPSGPYGYT
>TRBV28
ASSFTTENVHYEQY
>TRBV20-1
SARGQGHTEAF
>TRBV27
ASTQGQVGPYEQY
>TRBV20-1
SASGTSGFTDTQY
>TRBV4-3
ASSQEDSGSGANVLT
>TRBV7-8
ASSLTGDHGELF
>TRBV29-1
SVEEERDSSYNEQF